This entry lists 32 T cell receptor beta chains sequenced from one sample in a study of read filtering for tumor transcriptome and immune sequencing (dated by TCRdb to the early 2020s). Sequencing was performed on an Illumina HiSeq 4000. The Immunoverse kit was used to build TCR libraries from 400 ng RNA, with molecular barcoded adaptors covering alpha/delta and beta/gamma chains. TCRdb applied fastp at Q25 and MiXCR to the public reads, then kept only in-frame beta chains. All rows with the same CDR3 protein become a single entry with the most common DNA and genes. The sample data list tens of thousands of distinct CDR3 sequences, and approximately 14% of these were observed just once. The top ten clones comprise 6.5% to 8.5% of the sample. Sequenced sample: a population of CD138-negative cells sorted from bone marrow. Interpreted using the paper, the cell subset or site label stands for: bone marrow mononuclear cells depleted of CD138+ plasma/myeloma cells by negative magnetic selection. The receptors were gathered from a donor at least 40 years old with multiple myeloma.

This clonotype was counted at least ten times. V usage is TRBV24-1 and J usage is TRBJ2-1; 16 nucleotides align to TRBD2. This CDR3 contains 20 residues. V trimming: 5 bases; J trimming: 6 bases; junction bases outside the gene matches: 15. Germline V gene data show CDR1 as KGHDR and CDR2 as SFDVKD. This CDR3 reads CATSAKPGTSGRAGLNEQFF. The CDR3 nucleotides are TGTGCCACCAGTGCAAAGCCCGGGACTAGCGGGAGGGCCGGCCTCAATGAGCAGTTCTTC.

At least ten counts were recorded for this clonotype. It may be a read error: a sequence one base away is much more abundant. J is TRBJ2-1 and V is TRBV20-1; D might be TRBD1 or TRBD2, each matching 5 bases. This CDR3 is 15 amino acids long. The V gene's germline CDR1 is DFQATT and CDR2 SNEGSKA (reference sequence). This CDR3 is CSATNRITGYNGQFF. DNA of the CDR3: TGCAGTGCGACTAACAGAATTACAGGTTACAATGGGCAGTTCTTC.

In this sample, this clonotype turned up many times. The V and J genes are TRBV9 and TRBJ2-4; 7 bases line up with TRBD1. Germline V gives CDR1 SGDLS, CDR2 YYNGEE. V shed 4 bases, J shed 6 bases, and the junction held 10 bases outside the gene matches. The CDR3 length is 15 residues. CDR3 residues: CASSPQRGRVNIQYF. The CDR3 nucleotides are TGTGCCAGCAGCCCCCAAAGGGGGCGCGTAAACATTCAGTACTTC.

This clonotype occurred many times. The CDR3 DNA is TGCAGTGCGTGGACAGGGGGCAATCAGCCCCAGCATTTT. This sequence encodes CSAWTGGNQPQHF. The V call is TRBV20-1, the J call TRBJ1-5, with 9 bases aligning to TRBD1. Losses at the gene ends were 6 bases for V and 2 bases for J; bases not matched to a gene: 2. The germline gives CDR1 DFQATT, CDR2 SNEGSKA (reference sequence). This CDR3 has 13 amino acids.

This clonotype appeared many times. This chain connects TRBV9 to TRBJ2-2; D is undetermined. V was clipped by 0 bases and J by 6 bases, with 0 bases between them. There are 11 residues in the CDR3. CDR1 SGDLS and CDR2 YYNGEE come from the germline V gene. CDR3 nucleotides: TGTGCCAGCAGCGTAGCCGGGGAGCTGTTTTTT. Translated, it gives CASSVAGELFF.

This clonotype has a count of ten or more. The rearrangement links TRBV12-5 to TRBJ1-5, with D tentatively TRBD1 (5 bases). Trimming removed 0 bases from V and 5 bases from J, with 8 bases in between. Germline CDR1 LGHNT, CDR2 FRNRAP. CDR3 length equals 14 residues. The CDR3 reads CASGLVLGDQPQHF. As DNA, the CDR3 is TGTGCTAGTGGTTTGGTATTGGGGGATCAGCCCCAGCATTTT.

This clonotype was detected many times. This chain's CDR3 is CASSLRGGPTGELFF. The CDR3 nucleotides are TGTGCCAGCAGCCTGAGGGGAGGACCCACCGGGGAGCTGTTTTTT. The chain couples TRBV3-1 to TRBJ2-2, with D perhaps matching TRBD2 (6 bases). V lost 4 bases and J 4 bases, leaving 13 bases between the germline ends. Germline loops: CDR1 LGHDT, CDR2 YNNKEL (reference sequence). The CDR3 is made up of 15 amino acids.

This clonotype was observed once. This chain links TRBV3-1 with TRBJ2-1; 7 nucleotides match TRBD2. The junction had 7 bases not matched to a gene; V was cut back by 4 bases and J by 7 bases. The germline CDR1 and CDR2 sequences are LGHDT and YNNKEL (reference sequence). This CDR3 has 14 amino acids. DNA for the CDR3: TGTGCCAGCAGCCGTAGCGGGTCAGGGAATGAGCAGTTCTTC. Amino acid sequence: CASSRSGSGNEQFF.

As for this clonotype: One end of the junction is discordant with germline, which a read error may explain. This sequence joins TRBV6-2 or TRBV6-3 and TRBJ2-1; D not resolved. Germline V gives CDR1 MNHEY, CDR2 SVGEGT. CDR3 length: 15 residues. The CDR3, as DNA: TGTGCCAGCAGTCACTCGATTGGCAGGTGCAATGAGCAGTTCTTC. This translates into CASSHSIGRCNEQFF.

There are many counts of this clonotype. The V and J genes are TRBV4-2 and TRBJ2-3, with D unclear. V lost 0 bases, J lost 2 bases, and 9 bases lay in between. This CDR3 region has 15 residues. The V gene's germline CDR1 is LGHNA and CDR2 YNFKEQ. CDR3 amino acids: CASSQDFRITDTQYF. The CDR3, as DNA: TGTGCCAGCAGCCAAGATTTCAGAATCACAGATACGCAGTATTTT.

This clonotype was recorded many times. The chain uses TRBV5-5 and TRBJ2-2; TRBD1 aligns across 8 bases. Per the germline V gene, CDR1 is SGHKS and CDR2 is YYEKEE (reference sequence). Trimming at V came to 4 bases and at J to 5 bases, leaving 7 bases not matched to a gene. The CDR3 contains 15 residues. The CDR3 region is CASSTGTGPTGELFF. The CDR3 DNA reads as TGTGCCAGCAGCACGGGGACAGGACCGACCGGGGAGCTGTTTTTT. The full variable domain, its missing parts supplied by reference TRBV5-5 and TRBJ2-2, is DAGVTQSPTHLIKTRGQQVTLRCSPISGHKSVSWYQQVLGQGPQFIFQYYEKEERGRGNFPDRFSARQFPNYSSELNVNALLLGDSALYLCASSTGTGPTGELFFGEGSRLTVL.

This clonotype showed up many times. The CDR3 loop reads CASSLAPPSYEQYF. In nucleotides, the CDR3 is TGCGCCAGCAGCTTGGCCCCTCCTAGCTACGAGCAGTACTTC. This sequence joins TRBV5-1 and TRBJ2-7, with D unclear. The germline gives CDR1 SGHRS, CDR2 YFSETQ. The CDR3 has 14 amino acids. Trimming left V 0 bases short and J 3 bases short, with 10 bases between.

This clonotype was counted many times. The J gene is TRBJ1-1, the V gene TRBV19; D unclear. V lost 3 bases, J lost 3 bases, and 11 bases lay in between. This CDR3 spans 14 amino acids. The germline V gene has CDR1 LNHDA and CDR2 SQIVND (reference sequence). The CDR3 bases are TGTGCCAGTAGTATGGGGTTTGCGTACACTGAAGCTTTCTTT. This codes for CASSMGFAYTEAFF.

This clonotype has at least ten counts. The chain is built from TRBV7-8 and TRBJ2-3; 7 positions agree with TRBD2. With V trimmed by 5 bases and J by 0 bases, 11 bases remained unmatched. The germline gives CDR1 SGHVS, CDR2 FQNEAQ. The CDR3 sequence is 17 residues long. CDR3 residues: CASSPGGWRTSTDTQYF. DNA of the CDR3: TGTGCCAGCAGCCCGGGGGGATGGCGGACTAGCACAGATACGCAGTATTTT.

This clonotype was seen many times. This chain joins TRBV12-3 or TRBV12-4 and TRBJ1-3; weak D call: TRBD1 (6 bases). The CDR3 has 14 residues. Trimming pared 5 bases from V and 4 bases from J, leaving 12 bases between. The CDR3 nucleotides are TGTGCCAGCAGTACTGGGACATCGGGAAACACCATATATTTT. Its translation is CASSTGTSGNTIYF.

V gene TRBV7-2 combines with J gene TRBJ2-5, with D tentatively TRBD2 (5 bases). Germline lookup yields CDR1 SGHTA and CDR2 FQGNSA. Trimming removed 3 bases at V and 3 bases at J, with 8 bases between. The CDR3 covers 13 residues. CDR3 protein: CASSLEAEETQYF. CDR3 nucleotides: TGTGCCAGCAGCTTGGAGGCGGAAGAGACCCAGTACTTC. Drawing the rest from reference TRBV7-2 and TRBJ2-5, the complete variable domain is GAGVSQSPSNKVTEKGKDVELRCDPISGHTALYWYRQSLGQGLEFLIYFQGNSAPDKSGLPSDRFSAERTGGSVSTLTIQRTQQEDSAVYLCASSLEAEETQYFGPGTRLLVL.

This clonotype was seen at least ten times. The genes are TRBV7-2 and TRBJ1-6, with D perhaps matching TRBD1 (6 bases). With 6 bases removed from V and 5 bases from J, the gap between germline ends came to 11 bases. Germline V gives CDR1 SGHTA, CDR2 FQGNSA. CDR3 length: 14 amino acids. The CDR3 DNA sequence: TGTGCCAGCAGTTCAGGGGCTCATAATTCACCCCTCCACTTT. Translation: CASSSGAHNSPLHF.

In this sample, this clonotype turned up many times. This rearrangement joins TRBV10-3 to TRBJ2-1, with TRBD2 identical over 11 bases. The CDR3 spans 15 residues. The germline CDR1 and CDR2 sequences are ENHRY and SYGVKD. With 10 bases clipped from V and 7 bases from J, the junction kept 12 bases outside the gene matches. Written as DNA, the CDR3 is TGTGCCACCACCATGACTAGCGGGGCCGTGAATGAGCAGTTCTTC. Translating it yields CATTMTSGAVNEQFF.

This clonotype has at least ten counts. This chain connects TRBV2 to TRBJ1-3; maybe TRBD1 (6 bases). V lost 6 bases and J 2 bases, leaving 14 bases between the germline ends. Germline V CDR1 and CDR2: SNHLY, FYNNEI. The CDR3 contains 15 residues. The DNA for the CDR3 is TGTGCCAGCAGGAAGGGGGGAGACGCTGGAAACACCATATATTTT. Its translation is CASRKGGDAGNTIYF.

This clonotype appeared many times. The CDR3 region is CASSEAGATNEKLFF. The CDR3 DNA reads TGTGCCAGCAGTGAAGCAGGTGCAACTAATGAAAAACTGTTTTTT. The gene calls are TRBV2 and TRBJ1-4; D remains ambiguous. CDR3 size: 15 residues. From germline, CDR1 is SNHLY and CDR2 FYNNEI. With 0 bases removed from V and 0 bases from J, the gap between germline ends came to 5 bases.

This clonotype appeared many times. This chain links TRBV3-1 with TRBJ1-3; no clear D gene. Trimming removed 3 bases at V and 6 bases at J, with 6 bases between. Germline V lookup: CDR1 LGHDT, CDR2 YNNKEL (reference sequence). This CDR3 contains 12 residues. CDR3 residues: CASSQYPNTIYF. For the CDR3, the DNA is TGTGCCAGCAGCCAGTATCCAAACACCATATATTTT.

A word on this clonotype: A much larger clone differs by one base, so this may be a read error. CDR3 amino acids: CASSEGTSKSADTQYF. The DNA for the CDR3 is TGTGCCAGCAGCGAAGGGACTAGCAAAAGCGCAGATACGCAGTATTTT. The chain is built from TRBV2 and TRBJ2-3, with TRBD2 matching over 9 bases. Germline CDR1 SNHLY, CDR2 FYNNEI. The CDR3 is 16 residues long.

Relative to its sample, this clonotype is medium-sized. Here the CDR3 DNA reads TGTGCCAGCTCACCCTCACTGGGACTAGCGGGAGAGGCCGGGCGGAGTGAGCAGTTCTTC. This gives the protein CASSPSLGLAGEAGRSEQFF. The rearrangement uses TRBV18 and TRBJ2-1; TRBD2 matches 14 bases. The CDR3 spans 20 residues. Germline CDR1 reads KGHSH; CDR2 reads LQKENI. The V gene end was trimmed by 3 bases and the J gene end by 9 bases; junction bases not matched to a gene: 19. Drawing the rest from reference TRBV18 and TRBJ2-1, the complete variable domain is NAGVMQNPRHLVRRRGQEARLRCSPMKGHSHVYWYRQLPEEGLKFMVYLQKENIIDESGMPKERFSAEFPKEGPSILRIQQVVRGDSAAYFCASSPSLGLAGEAGRSEQFFGPGTRLTVL.

In its sample, this clonotype was seen many times. The J gene is TRBJ2-3, the V gene TRBV5-6; D possibly corresponds to TRBD2 (5 bases). The CDR3 is 17 residues long. Per germline, CDR1 SGHDT and CDR2 YYEEEE. The V and J ends lost 1 base and 2 bases respectively, with 17 bases between them. The CDR3, as DNA: TGTGCCAGCAGCTTGTTTCTACGGGGAGCCCACACAGATACGCAGTATTTT. This gives the protein CASSLFLRGAHTDTQYF.

In its sample, this clonotype was seen many times. The J gene is TRBJ2-7, the V gene TRBV12-3 or TRBV12-4; possible D gene TRBD1, 5 bases. CDR3 length: 14 residues. V was clipped by 6 bases and J by 3 bases, with 15 bases between them. The CDR3 spells CASSPLKGLYEQYF. Written as DNA, the CDR3 is TGTGCCAGCAGCCCCCTAAAGGGGCTCTACGAGCAGTACTTC.

This clonotype was recorded at least ten times. V and J are TRBV27 and TRBJ1-5, with unresolved D. From germline, CDR1 is MNHEY and CDR2 SMNVEV (reference sequence). The CDR3 sequence is 14 residues long. Trimming cost V 2 bases and J 3 bases, with 8 bases left between them. The CDR3 DNA reads as TGTGCCAGCAGTTTAATAGGGAACAATCAGCCCCAGCATTTT. This encodes CASSLIGNNQPQHF.

This clonotype appeared many times. The V gene is TRBV7-3, the J gene TRBJ1-6; 9 nucleotides agree with TRBD1. V lost 0 bases, J lost 5 bases, and 5 bases stayed unmatched. The germline V gene encodes CDR1 SGHTA and CDR2 FQGTGA. The CDR3 has 17 residues. DNA for the CDR3: TGTGCCAGCAGCTTAACCCCAGGGACAGGGAATAATTCACCCCTCCACTTT. This sequence encodes CASSLTPGTGNNSPLHF.

This clonotype was seen a few times. The chain carries TRBV18 and TRBJ2-1; TRBD2 might be the D (5 bases). Germline-derived CDR1 and CDR2 are KGHSH and LQKENI. This CDR3 spans 16 amino acids. The germline V and J ends were trimmed by 3 bases and 0 bases, with 12 bases remaining between them. The CDR3 loop reads CASSPLARSSYNEQFF. CDR3 DNA: TGTGCCAGCTCACCGTTAGCGCGGAGCTCCTACAATGAGCAGTTCTTC.

This clonotype turned up a few times. A much bigger clone sits one base away, suggesting this may be a read error. This chain joins TRBV29-1 and TRBJ2-3; the D gene is possibly TRBD1 (5 bases). The CDR3 consists of 15 residues. Per germline, CDR1 SQVTM and CDR2 ANQGSEA. Trimming left V 6 bases short and J 0 bases short, with 16 bases between. The CDR3 nucleotides are TGCAGCGTGCAGACCAGGACACCTAGCACAGATACGCAGTATTTT. Protein: CSVQTRTPSTDTQYF.

This clonotype came up many times. The V and J genes are TRBV12-3 or TRBV12-4 and TRBJ2-6; the D is unclear. Trimming removed 5 bases from V and 0 bases from J, with 8 bases in between. The CDR3 is made up of 15 amino acids. The DNA for the CDR3 is TGTGCCAGCAGTCCCCGGCGCTCTGGGGCCAACGTCCTGACTTTC. It yields the protein CASSPRRSGANVLTF.

This clonotype was observed many times. The chain links TRBV5-1 to TRBJ1-1; 7 nucleotides align to TRBD1. J gave up 6 bases and V 4 bases, and 6 bases lay outside the gene matches. CDR3 length: 13 residues. CDR1 is SGHRS and CDR2 is YFSETQ in the germline V gene. The CDR3 sequence is CASSQDRASEAFF. The CDR3 DNA sequence: TGCGCCAGCAGCCAAGACAGGGCCTCTGAAGCTTTCTTT.

This clonotype was seen ten or more times. The chain carries TRBV10-3 and TRBJ1-1; D is unresolved. Trimming pared 6 bases from V and 0 bases from J, leaving 8 bases between. The CDR3 is made up of 13 amino acids. CDR1 is ENHRY, CDR2 SYGVKD, per germline. The chain's CDR3 is CAIRQTVNTEAFF. CDR3 DNA sequence: TGTGCCATCAGGCAAACCGTGAACACTGAAGCTTTCTTT.